The 15 T cell receptor beta chains below all came from one sample that was sequenced in a study of cytomegalovirus exposure and HLA in healthy donors. The study ran its PCR with 60 Vbeta and 13 Jbeta primers. Sequencing used immunoSEQ multiplex PCR; TCRdb keeps in-frame clones, though not all of them. The sample consists of about 140,000 clones, about three quarters of them appearing once. Sequenced material: PBMCs. The receptors were sampled from a man aged 50-59 years in good health and CMV-seropositive.

V usage is TRBV14 and J usage is TRBJ2-3; perhaps TRBD2 as D (6 bases). CDR1 and CDR2 from the germline V gene are SGHDN and FVKESK. The CDR3 is 20 residues long. Trimming shortened V by 1 base and J by 0 bases, and 23 bases separated the two germline ends. In DNA, the CDR3 is TGTGCCAGCAGCCAAGGATACCGACTGAGTAGCGGAGGAAGCACAGATACGCAGTATTTT. The encoded protein is CASSQGYRLSSGGSTDTQYF.

The chain links TRBV29-1 to TRBJ2-7; 7 bases fit TRBD1. The V gene's germline CDR1 is SQVTM and CDR2 ANQGSEA. The J segment lost 0 bases and the V segment lost 7 bases, leaving 9 bases of the junction unmatched. This CDR3 has 14 amino acids. The CDR3 DNA follows: TGCAGCGCTCGGACAGGTTGGGACTCCTACGAGCAGTACTTC. Translation: CSARTGWDSYEQYF.

This clone was picked up a small number of times. V and J are TRBV29-1 and TRBJ1-1, with D maybe TRBD1 (5 bases). V shed 5 bases and J shed 8 bases, with 15 bases lying between them. Germline V lookup: CDR1 SQVTM, CDR2 ANQGSEA. This CDR3 region has 12 residues. The CDR3 sequence: CSVQDIPREAFF. CDR3 nucleotide sequence: TGCAGCGTTCAGGACATTCCGAGAGAAGCTTTCTTT. Full variable domain (missing parts from reference TRBV29-1 and TRBJ1-1): SAVISQKPSRDICQRGTSLTIQCQVDSQVTMMFWYRQQPGQSLTLIATANQGSEATYESGFVIDKFPISRPNLTFSTLTVSNMSPEDSSIYLCSVQDIPREAFFGQGTRLTVV.

This clone appeared a single time. V gene TRBV7-2 combines with J gene TRBJ1-2, with 9 positions matching TRBD1. The V and J ends lost 3 bases and 7 bases, in that order; junction bases with no gene match: 9. The CDR3 runs to 15 residues. Germline CDR1 is SGHTA and CDR2 is FQGNSA. Written as DNA, the CDR3 is TGTGCCAGCAGCTTCAAGACAGGGGGAGGGGGTGGCTACACCTTC. This sequence encodes CASSFKTGGGGGYTF.

This sequence joins TRBV19 and TRBJ1-1; unclear D gene. Trimming cost V 7 bases and J 8 bases, with 14 bases left between them. The CDR3 extends over 12 amino acids. CDR1 and CDR2 (germline): LNHDA, SQIVND (reference sequence). In DNA, the CDR3 is TGTGCCAGTAAATTTACACCCGGGGAAGCTTTCTTT. Protein sequence: CASKFTPGEAFF.

V and J are TRBV19 and TRBJ1-5; possible D gene TRBD1, 6 bases. Germline assignment: CDR1 LNHDA and CDR2 SQIVND (reference sequence). V shed 3 bases and J shed 1 base, with 13 bases lying between them. The CDR3 runs 16 residues. The CDR3 nucleotides read TGTGCCAGTAGTATCCCCAGGGGCGGGAGCAATCAGCCCCAGCATTTT. Encoded protein: CASSIPRGGSNQPQHF. Filled out from reference TRBV19 and TRBJ1-5, the complete variable domain reads DGGITQSPKYLFRKEGQNVTLSCEQNLNHDAMYWYRQDPGQGLRLIYYSQIVNDFQKGDIAEGYSVSREKKESFPLTVTSAQKNPTAFYLCASSIPRGGSNQPQHFGDGTRLSIL.

This chain uses TRBV18 with TRBJ2-3; 12 positions agree with TRBD2. The V gene end was trimmed by 3 bases and the J gene end by 3 bases; junction bases not matched to a gene: 10. This CDR3 spans 18 amino acids. Looked up from germline, CDR1 is KGHSH and CDR2 is LQKENI. In DNA form, the CDR3 reads TGTGCCAGCTCACCGACTAGCGGGAGCTGGGTTGGAACAGATACGCAGTATTTT. Its translation: CASSPTSGSWVGTDTQYF.

The chain has TRBV6-1 and TRBJ1-1; 9 bases match TRBD1. Germline V CDR1 and CDR2: MNHNS, SASEGT. V lost 6 bases to trimming and J lost 1 base; unmatched junction nucleotides: 6. The CDR3 runs to 15 residues. CDR3 sequence reads: CASRAGTGTNTEAFF. As DNA, the CDR3 is TGTGCCAGCAGGGCCGGGACAGGGACGAACACTGAAGCTTTCTTT.

In its sample, this clone was seen a few times. The chain carries TRBV6-4 and TRBJ1-1; 7 nucleotides align to TRBD1. This CDR3 contains 14 residues. Trimming took 6 bases from V and 1 from J; bases not matched to a gene: 5. Germline assignment: CDR1 MRHNA and CDR2 SNTAGT. In DNA, the CDR3 is TGTGCCAGCAGCCTGGACAGGCAGAACACTGAAGCTTTCTTT. It codes for CASSLDRQNTEAFF.

The V call is TRBV5-1, the J call TRBJ1-2, with TRBD1 matching 8 bases. Germline CDR1 is SGHRS and CDR2 is YFSETQ. Trimming removed 5 bases from V and 2 bases from J; junction bases left unmatched: 5. The CDR3 extends over 14 amino acids. The CDR3 bases are TGCGCCAGCAGGGGCGGACAGGGCAACTATGGCTACACCTTC. It yields the protein CASRGGQGNYGYTF.

This clone was seen once. This chain connects TRBV2 to TRBJ2-1, with 7 bases aligning to TRBD2. This CDR3 region has 15 residues. Germline CDR1 is SNHLY and CDR2 is FYNNEI. The V and J ends lost 5 bases and 4 bases, in that order; junction bases with no gene match: 8. CDR3 in DNA: TGTGCCAGCAGTTCAAGACTAGCAGCGTACAATGAGCAGTTCTTC. This gives the protein CASSSRLAAYNEQFF.

In the case of this clone: Germline is not matched at one junction end, which may reflect a read error. The chain recombines TRBV5-1 with TRBJ1-5; TRBD1 matches at 7 bases. Germline V gene lookup returns CDR1 SGHRS and CDR2 YFSETQ. CDR3 length equals 15 residues. CDR3 sequence reads: CAGSPGTVSNQPQHF. CDR3 DNA sequence: TGCGCCGGCAGCCCGGGGACAGTAAGCAATCAGCCCCAGCATTTT.

The rearrangement links TRBV7-9 to TRBJ1-5; TRBD1 matches at 11 bases. Germline-derived CDR1 and CDR2 are SEHNR and FQNEAQ (reference sequence). The V segment lost 5 bases and the J segment 6 bases; nucleotides outside the gene matches: 6. This CDR3 region has 15 residues. CDR3 in amino acids: CASSKGQGVVQPQHF. The CDR3 DNA is TGTGCCAGCAGCAAGGGACAGGGGGTTGTTCAGCCCCAGCATTTT.

V is TRBV5-3 and J is TRBJ1-1; 7 nucleotides align to TRBD1. Being an ORF, TRBV5-3 has a function that is uncertain. The CDR3 is 18 amino acids. The ends lost 0 bases at V and 1 base at J; junction bases unmatched: 12. CDR3 region: CARSLEGAGGSTNTEAFF. Written as DNA, the CDR3 is TGTGCCAGAAGCTTGGAAGGGGCAGGGGGAAGTACGAACACTGAAGCTTTCTTT.

The gene calls are TRBV18 and TRBJ2-1, with a tentative D call TRBD1 (5 bases). The germline V gene encodes CDR1 KGHSH and CDR2 LQKENI. V gave up 5 bases and J gave up 7 bases, with 12 bases separating them. CDR3 length equals 13 residues. CDR3 nucleotides: TGTGCCAGCTCAATCCAGGGCACAAATGAGCAGTTCTTC. Translated: CASSIQGTNEQFF.